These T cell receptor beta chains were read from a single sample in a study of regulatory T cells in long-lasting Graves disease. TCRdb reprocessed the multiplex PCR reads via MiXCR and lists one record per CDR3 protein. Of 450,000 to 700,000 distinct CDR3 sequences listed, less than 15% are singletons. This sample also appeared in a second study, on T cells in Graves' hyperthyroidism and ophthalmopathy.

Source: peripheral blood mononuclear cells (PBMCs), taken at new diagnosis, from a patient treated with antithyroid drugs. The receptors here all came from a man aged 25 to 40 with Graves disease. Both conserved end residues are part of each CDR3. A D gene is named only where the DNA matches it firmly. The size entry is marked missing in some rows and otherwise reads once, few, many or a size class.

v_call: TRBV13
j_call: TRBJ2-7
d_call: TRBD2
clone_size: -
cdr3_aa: CASSLGLGTSGSNEQYF
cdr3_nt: TGTGCCAGCAGCTTAGGCCTGGGGACTAGCGGGAGTAACGAGCAGTACTTC

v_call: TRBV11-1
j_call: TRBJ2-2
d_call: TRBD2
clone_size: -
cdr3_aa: CASSSIAGGGTGELFF
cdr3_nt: TGTGCCAGCAGCTCTATAGCGGGAGGAGGGACCGGGGAGCTGTTTTTT

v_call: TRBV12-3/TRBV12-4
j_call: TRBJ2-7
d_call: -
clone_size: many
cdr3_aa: CASSLGRASYEQYF
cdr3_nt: TGTGCCAGCAGTTTGGGGCGAGCTAGCTACGAGCAGTACTTC

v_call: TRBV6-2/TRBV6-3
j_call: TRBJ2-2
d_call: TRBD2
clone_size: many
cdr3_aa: CASSLSSGVTGELFF
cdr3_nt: TGTGCCAGCAGTTTGAGTAGCGGGGTCACCGGGGAGCTGTTTTTT

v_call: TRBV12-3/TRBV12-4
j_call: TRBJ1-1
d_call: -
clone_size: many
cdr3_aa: CASTSKGATEISEAFF
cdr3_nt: TGTGCCAGCACCAGCAAGGGAGCAACCGAAATCTCTGAAGCTTTCTTT

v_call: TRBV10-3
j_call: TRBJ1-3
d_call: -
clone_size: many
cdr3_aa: CAISEPGNSGNTIYF
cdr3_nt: TGTGCCATCAGTGAGCCGGGGAACTCTGGAAACACCATATATTTT

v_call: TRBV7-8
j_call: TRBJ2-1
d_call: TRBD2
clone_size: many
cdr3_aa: CASSLGPVAGDDNEQFF
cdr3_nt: TGTGCCAGCAGCTTAGGCCCGGTAGCGGGAGACGACAATGAGCAGTTCTTC

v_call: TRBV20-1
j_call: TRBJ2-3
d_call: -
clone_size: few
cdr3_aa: CSARDLRSGSTDTQYF
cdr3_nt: TGCAGTGCTAGAGATCTTCGTAGCGGTAGCACAGATACGCAGTATTTT

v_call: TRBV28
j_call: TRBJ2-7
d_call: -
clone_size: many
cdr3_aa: CASSTRQANYEQYF
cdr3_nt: TGTGCCAGCAGTACTAGACAGGCAAACTACGAGCAGTACTTC

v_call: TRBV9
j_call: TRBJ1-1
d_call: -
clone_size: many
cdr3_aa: CASSDEGTNTEAFF
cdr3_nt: TGTGCCAGCAGCGATGAAGGGACTAACACTGAAGCTTTCTTT

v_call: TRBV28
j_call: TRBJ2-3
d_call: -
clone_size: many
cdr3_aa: CASSRGGGLRTQYF
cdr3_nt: TGTGCCAGCAGCAGGGGTGGAGGTTTAAGGACGCAGTATTTT

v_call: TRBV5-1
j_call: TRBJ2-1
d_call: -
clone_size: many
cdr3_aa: CASSLEQPSYNEQFF
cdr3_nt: TGCGCCAGCAGCTTGGAACAGCCCTCCTACAATGAGCAGTTCTTC

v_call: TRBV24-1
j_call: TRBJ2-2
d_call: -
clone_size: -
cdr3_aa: CATSDPGAVRELFF
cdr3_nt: TGTGCCACCAGTGACCCGGGTGCCGTTAGGGAGCTGTTTTTT

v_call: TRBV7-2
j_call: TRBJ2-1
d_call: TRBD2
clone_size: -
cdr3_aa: CASSWGLAGGYTPSYNEQFF
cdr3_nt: TGTGCCAGCAGCTGGGGACTAGCGGGAGGTTATACACCTTCCTACAATGAGCAGTTCTTC

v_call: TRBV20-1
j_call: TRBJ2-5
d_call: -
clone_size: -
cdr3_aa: CSASRTVKETQYF
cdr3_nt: TGCAGTGCTAGTAGGACAGTTAAAGAGACCCAGTACTTC

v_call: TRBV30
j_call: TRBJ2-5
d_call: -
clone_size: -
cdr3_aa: CATLPGRRYQETQYF
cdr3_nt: TGTGCCACCCTCCCGGGACGCCGGTACCAAGAGACCCAGTACTTC

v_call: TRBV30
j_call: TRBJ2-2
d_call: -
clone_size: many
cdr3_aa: CAWSVGGYTGELFF
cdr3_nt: TGTGCCTGGAGTGTAGGTGGTTACACCGGGGAGCTGTTTTTT

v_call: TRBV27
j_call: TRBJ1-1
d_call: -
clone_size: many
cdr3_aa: CASSMGPGQGRPEAFF
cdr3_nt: TGTGCCAGCAGCATGGGACCCGGGCAGGGACGCCCTGAAGCTTTCTTT

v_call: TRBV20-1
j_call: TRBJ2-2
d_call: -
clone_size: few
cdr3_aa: CSAGTGVGELFF
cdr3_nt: TGCAGTGCTGGGACCGGGGTCGGGGAGCTGTTTTTT

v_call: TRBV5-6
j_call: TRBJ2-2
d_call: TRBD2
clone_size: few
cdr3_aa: CASSGSGSKAGELFF
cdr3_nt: TGTGCCAGCAGCGGTAGCGGGAGTAAGGCCGGGGAGCTGTTTTTT

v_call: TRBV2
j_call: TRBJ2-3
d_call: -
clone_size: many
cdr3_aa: CASNRGEDTQYF
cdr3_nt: TGTGCCAGCAACCGAGGGGAAGATACGCAGTATTTT

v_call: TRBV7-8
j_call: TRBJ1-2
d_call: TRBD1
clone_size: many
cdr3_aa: CASSLGQGAGYTF
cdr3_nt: TGTGCCAGCAGCCTCGGACAGGGGGCTGGCTACACCTTC

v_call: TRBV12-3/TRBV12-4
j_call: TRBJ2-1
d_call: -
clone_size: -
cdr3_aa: CASSFPSNNEQFF
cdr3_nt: TGTGCCAGCAGTTTTCCCTCAAACAATGAGCAGTTCTTC

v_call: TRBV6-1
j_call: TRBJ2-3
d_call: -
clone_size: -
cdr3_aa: CASAQTDTQYF
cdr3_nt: TGTGCCAGCGCCCAGACAGATACGCAGTATTTT

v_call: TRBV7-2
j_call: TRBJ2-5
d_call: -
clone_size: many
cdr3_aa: CASSPRVGETQYF
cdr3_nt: TGTGCCAGCAGTCCGAGGGTGGGGGAGACCCAGTACTTC

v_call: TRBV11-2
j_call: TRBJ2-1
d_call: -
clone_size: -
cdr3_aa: CASSLGSAGALLLYNEQFF
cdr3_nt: TGTGCCAGCAGCTTAGGATCCGCGGGGGCCCTTCTCCTCTACAATGAGCAGTTCTTC

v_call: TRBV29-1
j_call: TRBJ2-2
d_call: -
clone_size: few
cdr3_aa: CSVAGMLPTGELFF
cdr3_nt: TGCAGCGTTGCCGGTATGCTCCCCACCGGGGAGCTGTTTTTT

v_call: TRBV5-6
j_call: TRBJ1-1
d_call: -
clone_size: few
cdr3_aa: CASSDTDRREAFF
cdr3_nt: TGTGCCAGCAGCGACACTGACAGGAGGGAAGCTTTCTTT

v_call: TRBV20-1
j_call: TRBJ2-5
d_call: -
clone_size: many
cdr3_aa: CSALQETQYF
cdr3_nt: TGCAGCGCGTTACAAGAGACCCAGTACTTC

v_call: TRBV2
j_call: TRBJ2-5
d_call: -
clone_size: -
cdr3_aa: CASSEFGYYNEQYF
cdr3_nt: TGTGCCAGCAGTGAATTCGGCTACTACAATGAGCAGTACTTC

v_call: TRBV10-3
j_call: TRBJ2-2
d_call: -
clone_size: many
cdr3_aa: CAISETWTVIRELFF
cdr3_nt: TGTGCCATCAGTGAGACCTGGACGGTGATTCGGGAGCTGTTTTTT

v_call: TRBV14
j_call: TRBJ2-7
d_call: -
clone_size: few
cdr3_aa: CASSQELGASYYEQYF
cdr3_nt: TGTGCCAGCAGCCAAGAACTTGGGGCAAGCTACTACGAGCAGTACTTC

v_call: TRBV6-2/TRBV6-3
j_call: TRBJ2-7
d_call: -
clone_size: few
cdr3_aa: CASSPSGEAHEQYF
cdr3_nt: TGTGCCAGCAGTCCCTCCGGGGAGGCCCACGAGCAGTACTTC

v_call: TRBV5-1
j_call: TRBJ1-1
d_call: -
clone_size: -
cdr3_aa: CASSSRGGENTEAFF
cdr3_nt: TGCGCCAGCAGCTCGAGGGGGGGAGAGAACACTGAAGCTTTCTTT

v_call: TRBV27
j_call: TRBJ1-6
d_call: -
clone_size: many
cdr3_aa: CASSLGVSSPLHF
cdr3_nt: TGTGCCAGCAGTTTAGGGGTTAGCTCACCCCTCCACTTT

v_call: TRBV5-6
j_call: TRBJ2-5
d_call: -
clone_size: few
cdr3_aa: CASSSPRRGNIRTQYF
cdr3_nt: TGTGCCAGCAGCTCCCCTCGGAGAGGGAATATCAGGACCCAGTACTTC

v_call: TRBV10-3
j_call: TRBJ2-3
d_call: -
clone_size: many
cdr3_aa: CAISLGAADTQYF
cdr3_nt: TGTGCCATCAGTCTCGGGGCTGCAGATACGCAGTATTTT

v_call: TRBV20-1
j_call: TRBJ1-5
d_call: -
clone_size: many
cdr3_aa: CSAQGSSNQPQHF
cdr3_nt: TGCAGTGCACAAGGGTCGAGCAATCAGCCCCAGCATTTT

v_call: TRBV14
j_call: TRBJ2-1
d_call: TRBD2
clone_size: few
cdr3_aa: CASSQGLAGFYNEQFF
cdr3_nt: TGTGCCAGCAGCCAAGGTCTAGCGGGATTCTACAATGAGCAGTTCTTC

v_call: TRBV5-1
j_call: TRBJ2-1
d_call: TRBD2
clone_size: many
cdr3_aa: CASSASGREYNEQFF
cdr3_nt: TGTGCCAGCAGCGCTAGCGGGAGGGAGTACAATGAGCAGTTCTTC

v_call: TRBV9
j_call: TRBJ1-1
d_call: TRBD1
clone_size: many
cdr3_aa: CASSVQGAGNTEAFF
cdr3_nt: TGTGCCAGCAGCGTGCAGGGGGCAGGGAACACTGAAGCTTTCTTT

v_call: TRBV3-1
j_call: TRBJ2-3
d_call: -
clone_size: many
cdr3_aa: CASSQAPTDTQYF
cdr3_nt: TGTGCCAGCAGCCAAGCCCCGACAGATACGCAGTATTTT

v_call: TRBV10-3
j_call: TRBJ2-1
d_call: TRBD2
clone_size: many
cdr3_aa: CAISDRTSGRIHSYNEQFF
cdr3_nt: TGTGCCATCAGTGACCGGACTAGCGGGAGAATACACTCCTACAATGAGCAGTTCTTC

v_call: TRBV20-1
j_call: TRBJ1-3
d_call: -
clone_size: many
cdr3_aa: CSARDPLSGGNTIYF
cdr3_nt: TGCAGTGCTAGAGATCCCCTAAGCGGGGGAAACACCATATATTTT

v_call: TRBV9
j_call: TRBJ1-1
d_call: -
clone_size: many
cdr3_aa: CASSPRLQGNTEAFF
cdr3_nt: TGTGCCAGCAGCCCCCGTTTGCAGGGGAACACTGAAGCTTTCTTT

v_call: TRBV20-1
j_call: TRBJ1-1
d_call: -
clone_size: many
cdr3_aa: CSASRGAGSEAFF
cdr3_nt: TGCAGTGCGTCTCGCGGGGCGGGTAGTGAAGCTTTCTTT

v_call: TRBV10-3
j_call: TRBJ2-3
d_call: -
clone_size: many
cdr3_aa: CAMTDGDTQYF
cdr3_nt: TGTGCCATGACAGACGGGGATACGCAGTATTTT

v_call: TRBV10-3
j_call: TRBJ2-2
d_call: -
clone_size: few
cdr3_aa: CAIKEVTGELFF
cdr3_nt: TGTGCCATCAAGGAGGTAACCGGGGAGCTGTTTTTT

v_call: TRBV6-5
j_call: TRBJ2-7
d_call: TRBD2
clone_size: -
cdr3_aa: CASSYSILAGVEQYF
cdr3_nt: TGTGCCAGCAGTTACTCGATACTAGCGGGAGTCGAGCAGTACTTC

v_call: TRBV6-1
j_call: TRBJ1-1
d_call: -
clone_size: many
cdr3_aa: CASSDWTVNTEAFF
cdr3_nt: TGTGCCAGCAGTGACTGGACAGTCAACACTGAAGCTTTCTTT

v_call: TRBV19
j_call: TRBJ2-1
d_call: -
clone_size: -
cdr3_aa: CASSTGLINEQFF
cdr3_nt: TGTGCCAGTAGTACAGGACTTATCAATGAGCAGTTCTTC

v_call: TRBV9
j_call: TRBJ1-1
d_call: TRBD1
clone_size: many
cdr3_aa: CASSVYDRGNTEAFF
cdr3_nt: TGTGCCAGCAGCGTATATGACAGGGGGAACACTGAAGCTTTCTTT

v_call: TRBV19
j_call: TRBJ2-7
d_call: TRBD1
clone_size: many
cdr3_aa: CATKGQGYEQYF
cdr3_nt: TGTGCCACCAAGGGACAGGGCTACGAGCAGTACTTC